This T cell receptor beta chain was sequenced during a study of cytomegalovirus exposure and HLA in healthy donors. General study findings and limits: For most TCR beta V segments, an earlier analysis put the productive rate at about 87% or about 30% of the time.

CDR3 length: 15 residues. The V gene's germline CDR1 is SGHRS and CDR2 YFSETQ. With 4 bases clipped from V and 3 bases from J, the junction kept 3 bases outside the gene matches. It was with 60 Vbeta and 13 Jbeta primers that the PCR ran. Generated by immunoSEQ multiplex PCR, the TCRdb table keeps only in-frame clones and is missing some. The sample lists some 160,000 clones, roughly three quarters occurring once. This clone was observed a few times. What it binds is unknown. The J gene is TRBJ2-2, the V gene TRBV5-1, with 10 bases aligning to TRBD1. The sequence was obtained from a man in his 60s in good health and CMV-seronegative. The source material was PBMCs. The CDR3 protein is CASSGTGVDTGELFF. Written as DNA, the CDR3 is TGCGCCAGCAGCGGGACAGGGGTGGACACCGGGGAGCTGTTTTTT.